This record looks at one TCR beta chain sequence and its context. This sample stems from a study of blood T cell repertoires in COVID-19. Original processing notes: Estimation of nucleated cell counts relied on the amplification of reference gene primers. The table came from immunoSEQ multiplex PCR; TCRdb's copy has only in-frame clones and leaves some out. V and J calls and clone size are as listed in that table; D and trimming were resolved from the DNA. The profile shows about 73,000 clones, approximately 89% of them singletons. The CDR3 totals 11 residues. Germline CDR1 is SGHDT and CDR2 is YYEEEE. Trimming cost V 3 bases and J 8 bases; bases outside gene matches: 1.

Source material: peripheral blood. The chain carries TRBV5-6 and TRBJ1-1, with 7 bases aligning to TRBD1. This TCR came from a man of 80 years or more with acute or convalescent COVID-19. CDR3 sequence (DNA): TGTGCCAGCAGCTGGGACAGCGAAGCTTTCTTT. This codes for CASSWDSEAFF.